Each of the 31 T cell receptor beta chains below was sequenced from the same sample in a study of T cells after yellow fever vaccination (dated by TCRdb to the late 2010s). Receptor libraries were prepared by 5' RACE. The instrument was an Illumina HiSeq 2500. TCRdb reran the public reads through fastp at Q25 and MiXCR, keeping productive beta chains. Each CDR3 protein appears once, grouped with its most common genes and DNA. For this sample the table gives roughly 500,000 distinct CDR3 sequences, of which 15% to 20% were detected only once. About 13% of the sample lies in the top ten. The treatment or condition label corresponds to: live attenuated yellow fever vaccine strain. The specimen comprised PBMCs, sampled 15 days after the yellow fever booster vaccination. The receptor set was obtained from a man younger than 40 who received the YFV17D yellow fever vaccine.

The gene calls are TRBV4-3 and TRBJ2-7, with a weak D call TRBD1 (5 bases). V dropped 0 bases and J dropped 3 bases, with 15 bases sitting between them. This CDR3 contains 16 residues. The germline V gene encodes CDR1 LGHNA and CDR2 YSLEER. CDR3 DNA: TGCGCCAGCAGCCAAGAAAGACAGAACCCCCTCTACGAGCAGTACTTC. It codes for CASSQERQNPLYEQYF.

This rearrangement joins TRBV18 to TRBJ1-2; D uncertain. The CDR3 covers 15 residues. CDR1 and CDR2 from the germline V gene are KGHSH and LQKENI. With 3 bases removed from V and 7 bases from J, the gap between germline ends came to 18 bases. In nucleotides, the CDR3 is TGTGCCAGCTCACCCCCTGATCGAGGACTTGGTGGCTACACCTTC. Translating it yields CASSPPDRGLGGYTF. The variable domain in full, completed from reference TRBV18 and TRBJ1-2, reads NAGVMQNPRHLVRRRGQEARLRCSPMKGHSHVYWYRQLPEEGLKFMVYLQKENIIDESGMPKERFSAEFPKEGPSILRIQQVVRGDSAAYFCASSPPDRGLGGYTFGSGTRLTVV.

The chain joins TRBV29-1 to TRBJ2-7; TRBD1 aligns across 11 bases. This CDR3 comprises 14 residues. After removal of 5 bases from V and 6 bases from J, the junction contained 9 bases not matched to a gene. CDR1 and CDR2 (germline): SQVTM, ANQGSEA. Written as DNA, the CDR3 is TGCAGCGTTAAACCGGGACAGGGGGAACTCGAGCAGTACTTC. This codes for CSVKPGQGELEQYF.

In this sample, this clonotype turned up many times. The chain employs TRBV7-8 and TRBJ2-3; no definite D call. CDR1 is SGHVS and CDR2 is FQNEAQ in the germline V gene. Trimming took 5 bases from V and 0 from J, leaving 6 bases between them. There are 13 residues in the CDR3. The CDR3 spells CASSGPSTDTQYF. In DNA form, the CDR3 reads TGTGCCAGCAGCGGGCCTAGCACAGATACGCAGTATTTT.

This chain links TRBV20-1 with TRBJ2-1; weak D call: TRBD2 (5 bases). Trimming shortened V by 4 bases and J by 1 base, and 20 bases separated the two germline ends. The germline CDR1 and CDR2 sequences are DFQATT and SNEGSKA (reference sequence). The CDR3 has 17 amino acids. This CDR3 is CSATTEWRARSYNEQFF. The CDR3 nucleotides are TGCAGTGCTACAACGGAGTGGCGGGCGCGTTCCTACAATGAGCAGTTCTTC.

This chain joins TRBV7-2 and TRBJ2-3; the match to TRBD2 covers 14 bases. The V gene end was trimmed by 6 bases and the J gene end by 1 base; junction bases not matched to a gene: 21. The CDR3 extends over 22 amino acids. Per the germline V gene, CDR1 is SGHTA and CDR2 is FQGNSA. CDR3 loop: CASSFPGGLRLAGGRGTDTQYF. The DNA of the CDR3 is TGTGCCAGCAGTTTCCCAGGGGGCCTACGACTAGCGGGAGGGAGGGGCACAGATACGCAGTATTTT.

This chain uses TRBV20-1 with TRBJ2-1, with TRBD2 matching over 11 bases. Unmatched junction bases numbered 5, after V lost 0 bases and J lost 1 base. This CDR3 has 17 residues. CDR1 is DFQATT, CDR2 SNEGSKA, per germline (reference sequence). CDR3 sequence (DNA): TGCAGTGCTAGAGACCCTAGCGGGAGGTTTTCCTACAATGAGCAGTTCTTC. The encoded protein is CSARDPSGRFSYNEQFF.

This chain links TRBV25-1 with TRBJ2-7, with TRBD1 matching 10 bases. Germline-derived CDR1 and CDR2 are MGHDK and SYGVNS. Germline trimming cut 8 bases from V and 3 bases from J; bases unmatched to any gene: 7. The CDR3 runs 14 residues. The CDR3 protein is CASVDRGRFYEQYF. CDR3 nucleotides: TGTGCCAGCGTAGACAGGGGGCGATTCTACGAGCAGTACTTC.

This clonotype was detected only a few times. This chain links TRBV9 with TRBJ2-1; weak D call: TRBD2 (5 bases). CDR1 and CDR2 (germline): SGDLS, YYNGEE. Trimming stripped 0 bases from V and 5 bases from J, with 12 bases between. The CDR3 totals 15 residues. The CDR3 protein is CASSVGWESHNEQFF. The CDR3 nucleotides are TGTGCCAGCAGCGTAGGGTGGGAGTCCCACAATGAGCAGTTCTTC.

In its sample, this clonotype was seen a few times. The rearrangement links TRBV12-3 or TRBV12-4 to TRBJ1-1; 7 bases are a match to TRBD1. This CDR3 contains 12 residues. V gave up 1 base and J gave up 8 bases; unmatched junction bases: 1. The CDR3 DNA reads TGTGCCAGCAGTTTAGTACAGGGGGAAGCTTTCTTT. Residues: CASSLVQGEAFF.

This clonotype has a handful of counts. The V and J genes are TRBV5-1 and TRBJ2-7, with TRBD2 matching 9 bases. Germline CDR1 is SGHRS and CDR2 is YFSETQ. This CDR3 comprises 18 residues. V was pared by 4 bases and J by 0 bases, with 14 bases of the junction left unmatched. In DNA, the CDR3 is TGCGCCAGCAGCATCGGGACTAGCAGTCTACCCAGCTCCTACGAGCAGTACTTC. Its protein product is CASSIGTSSLPSSYEQYF. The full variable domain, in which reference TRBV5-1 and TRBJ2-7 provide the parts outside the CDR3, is KAGVTQTPRYLIKTRGQQVTLSCSPISGHRSVSWYQQTPGQGLQFLFEYFSETQRNKGNFPGRFSGRQFSNSRSEMNVSTLELGDSALYLCASSIGTSSLPSSYEQYFGPGTRLTVT.

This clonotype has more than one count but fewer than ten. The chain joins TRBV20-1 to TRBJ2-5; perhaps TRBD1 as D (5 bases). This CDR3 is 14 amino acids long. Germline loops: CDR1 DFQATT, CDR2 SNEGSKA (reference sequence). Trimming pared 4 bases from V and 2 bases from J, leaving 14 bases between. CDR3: CSAKTPQGQETQYF. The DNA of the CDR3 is TGCAGTGCTAAAACTCCCCAGGGTCAAGAGACCCAGTACTTC.

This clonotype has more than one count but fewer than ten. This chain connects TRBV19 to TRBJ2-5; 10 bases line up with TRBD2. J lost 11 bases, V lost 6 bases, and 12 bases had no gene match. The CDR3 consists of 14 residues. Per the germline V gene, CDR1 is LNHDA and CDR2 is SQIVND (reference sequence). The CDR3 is CASSTIGTSARQYF. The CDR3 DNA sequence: TGTGCCAGTAGCACGATCGGGACTAGCGCTCGGCAGTACTTC.

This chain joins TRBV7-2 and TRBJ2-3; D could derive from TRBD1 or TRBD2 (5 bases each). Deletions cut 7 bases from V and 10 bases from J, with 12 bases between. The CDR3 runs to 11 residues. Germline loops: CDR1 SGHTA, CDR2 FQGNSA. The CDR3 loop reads CASTVLGAQYF. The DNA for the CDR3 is TGTGCCAGCACCGTTTTGGGGGCGCAGTATTTT.

Written as DNA, the CDR3 is TGCGCCAGCAGCCAAGATCTGGGGGGCGAAGGGTATTTT. It yields the protein CASSQDLGGEGYF. The chain combines TRBV4-1 with TRBJ2-3; D might be TRBD1 or TRBD2, each matching 6 bases. This CDR3 spans 13 amino acids. Germline CDR1 reads MGHRA; CDR2 reads YSYEKL. Trimming removed 0 bases from V and 14 bases from J, with 15 bases in between.

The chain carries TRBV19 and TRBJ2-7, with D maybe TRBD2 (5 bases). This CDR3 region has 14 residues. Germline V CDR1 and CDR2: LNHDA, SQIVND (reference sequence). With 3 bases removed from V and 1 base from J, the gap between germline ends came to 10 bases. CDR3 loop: CASSMYGESYEQYF. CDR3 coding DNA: TGTGCCAGTAGTATGTACGGGGAATCCTACGAGCAGTACTTC.

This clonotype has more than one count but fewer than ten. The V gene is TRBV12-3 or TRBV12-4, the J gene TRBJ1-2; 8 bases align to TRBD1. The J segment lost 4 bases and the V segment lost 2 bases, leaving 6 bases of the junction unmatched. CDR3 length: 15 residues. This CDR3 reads CASSLLGQGGYGYTF. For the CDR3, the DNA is TGTGCCAGCAGTTTACTCGGACAGGGCGGCTATGGCTACACCTTC.

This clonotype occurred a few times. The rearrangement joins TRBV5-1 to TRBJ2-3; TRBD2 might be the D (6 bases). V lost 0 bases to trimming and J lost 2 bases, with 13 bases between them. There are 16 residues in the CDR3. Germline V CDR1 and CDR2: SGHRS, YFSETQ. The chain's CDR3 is CASSLAPSDFTDTQYF. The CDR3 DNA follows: TGCGCCAGCAGCTTGGCGCCTAGCGATTTCACAGATACGCAGTATTTT.

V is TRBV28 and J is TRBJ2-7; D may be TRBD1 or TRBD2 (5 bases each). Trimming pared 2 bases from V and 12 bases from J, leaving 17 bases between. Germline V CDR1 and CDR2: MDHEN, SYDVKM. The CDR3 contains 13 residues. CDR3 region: CASSLLGAGAGYF. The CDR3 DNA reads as TGTGCCAGCAGTTTACTTGGGGCCGGGGCAGGGTACTTC.

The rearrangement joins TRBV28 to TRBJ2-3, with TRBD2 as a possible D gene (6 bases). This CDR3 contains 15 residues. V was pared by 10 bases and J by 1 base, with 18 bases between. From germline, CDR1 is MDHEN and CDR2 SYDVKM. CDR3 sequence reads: CATAGPGGGTDTQYF. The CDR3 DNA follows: TGTGCCACCGCCGGCCCGGGCGGGGGCACAGATACGCAGTATTTT.

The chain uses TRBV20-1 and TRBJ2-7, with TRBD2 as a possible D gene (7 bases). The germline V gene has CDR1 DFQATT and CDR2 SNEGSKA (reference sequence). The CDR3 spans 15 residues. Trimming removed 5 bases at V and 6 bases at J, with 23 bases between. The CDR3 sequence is CSASSVVGGGVEQYF. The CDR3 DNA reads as TGCAGTGCTTCCAGTGTTGTGGGAGGGGGGGTCGAGCAGTACTTC.

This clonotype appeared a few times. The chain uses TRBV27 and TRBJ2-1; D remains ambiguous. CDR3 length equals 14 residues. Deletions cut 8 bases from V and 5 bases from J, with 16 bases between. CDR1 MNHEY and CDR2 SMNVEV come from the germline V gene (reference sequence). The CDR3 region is CASEIWAPNNEQFF. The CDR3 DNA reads TGTGCCAGCGAAATCTGGGCCCCCAACAATGAGCAGTTCTTC.

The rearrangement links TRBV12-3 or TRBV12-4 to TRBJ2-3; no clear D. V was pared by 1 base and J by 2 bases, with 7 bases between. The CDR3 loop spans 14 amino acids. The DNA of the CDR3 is TGTGCCAGCAGTTTAGGACTTCCCACAGATACGCAGTATTTT. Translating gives CASSLGLPTDTQYF.

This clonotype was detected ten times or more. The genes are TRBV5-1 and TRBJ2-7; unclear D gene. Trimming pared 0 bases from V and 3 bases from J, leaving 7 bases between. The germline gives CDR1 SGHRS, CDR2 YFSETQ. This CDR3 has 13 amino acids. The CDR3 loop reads CASSLGELYEQYF. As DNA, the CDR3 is TGCGCCAGCAGCTTGGGAGAGCTCTACGAGCAGTACTTC.

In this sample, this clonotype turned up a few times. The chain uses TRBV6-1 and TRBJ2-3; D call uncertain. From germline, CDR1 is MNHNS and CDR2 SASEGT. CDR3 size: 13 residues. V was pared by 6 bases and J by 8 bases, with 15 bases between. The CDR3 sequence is CASSELYHLTQYF. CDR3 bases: TGTGCCAGCAGCGAGTTGTACCACCTTACGCAGTATTTT.

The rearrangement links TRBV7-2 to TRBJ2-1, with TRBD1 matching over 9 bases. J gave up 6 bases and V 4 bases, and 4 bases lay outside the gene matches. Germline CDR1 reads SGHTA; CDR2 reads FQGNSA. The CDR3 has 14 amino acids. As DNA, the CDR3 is TGTGCCAGCAGCTGGGACAGGGATCGCAATGAGCAGTTCTTC. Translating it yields CASSWDRDRNEQFF.

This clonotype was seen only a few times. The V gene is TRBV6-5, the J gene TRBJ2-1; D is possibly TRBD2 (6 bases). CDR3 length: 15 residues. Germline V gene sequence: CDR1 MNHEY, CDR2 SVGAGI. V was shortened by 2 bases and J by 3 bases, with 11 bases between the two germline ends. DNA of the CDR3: TGTGCCAGCAGTTACGGGAGGAGCGGCTACAATGAGCAGTTCTTC. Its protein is CASSYGRSGYNEQFF.

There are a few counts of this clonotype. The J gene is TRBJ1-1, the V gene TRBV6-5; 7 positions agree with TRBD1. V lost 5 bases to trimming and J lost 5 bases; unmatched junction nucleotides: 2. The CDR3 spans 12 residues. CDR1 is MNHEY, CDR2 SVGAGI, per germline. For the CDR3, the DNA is TGTGCCAGCAGTAAACAGGGGACTGAAGCTTTCTTT. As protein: CASSKQGTEAFF.

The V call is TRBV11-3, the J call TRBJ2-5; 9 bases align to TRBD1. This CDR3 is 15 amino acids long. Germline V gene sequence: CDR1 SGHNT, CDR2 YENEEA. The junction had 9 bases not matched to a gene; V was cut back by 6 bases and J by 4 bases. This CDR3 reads CASSIQGASGETQYF. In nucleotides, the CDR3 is TGTGCCAGCAGTATACAGGGGGCCTCTGGAGAGACCCAGTACTTC.

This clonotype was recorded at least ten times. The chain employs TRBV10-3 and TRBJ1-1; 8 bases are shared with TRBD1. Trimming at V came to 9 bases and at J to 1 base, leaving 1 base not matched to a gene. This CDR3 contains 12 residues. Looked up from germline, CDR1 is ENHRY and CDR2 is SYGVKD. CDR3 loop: CAIGTGNTEAFF. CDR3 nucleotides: TGTGCCATAGGGACAGGGAACACTGAAGCTTTCTTT.

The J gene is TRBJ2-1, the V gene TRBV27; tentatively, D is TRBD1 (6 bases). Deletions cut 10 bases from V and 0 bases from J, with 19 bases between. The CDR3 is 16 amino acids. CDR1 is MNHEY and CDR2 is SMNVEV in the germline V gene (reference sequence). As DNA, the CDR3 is TGTGCCACCCGGACAGCTAAACGGAGCTCCTACAATGAGCAGTTCTTC. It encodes CATRTAKRSSYNEQFF.